The next 20 T cell receptor beta chains were all read from a single sample in a study of early T cells in non-severe SARS-CoV-2 infection. One entry per CDR3 protein, called by TCRdb with MiXCR from the 5' RACE reads. Here the sample spans tens of thousands of distinct CDR3 sequences, 6.2% being singletons. The sample comprised whole blood. These receptors came from an adult who was a healthcare worker with PCR-confirmed SARS-CoV-2 infection or an uninfected control (not recorded which).

The sample holds many counts of this clonotype. The gene calls are TRBV5-1 and TRBJ2-1; D might be TRBD2 (7 bases). Germline-derived CDR1 and CDR2 are SGHRS and YFSETQ. The length of the CDR3 is 13 residues. Trimming took 3 bases from V and 6 from J, leaving 10 bases between them. The chain's CDR3 is CASSYGGRNEQFF. CDR3 DNA sequence: TGCGCCAGCAGCTACGGGGGGCGCAATGAGCAGTTCTTC. Full variable domain (remainder filled in from reference TRBV5-1 and TRBJ2-1): KAGVTQTPRYLIKTRGQQVTLSCSPISGHRSVSWYQQTPGQGLQFLFEYFSETQRNKGNFPGRFSGRQFSNSRSEMNVSTLELGDSALYLCASSYGGRNEQFFGPGTRLTVL.

The sample holds a few counts of this clonotype. The chain combines TRBV28 with TRBJ1-4; the D is unclear. The CDR3 consists of 12 residues. V lost 8 bases and J lost 5, with 9 bases in between. Germline assignment: CDR1 MDHEN and CDR2 SYDVKM. Here the CDR3 reads CASGGRNEKLFF. The CDR3 nucleotides read TGTGCCAGCGGTGGCCGGAATGAAAAACTGTTTTTT. Supplemented by reference TRBV28 and TRBJ1-4, the full variable domain reads DVKVTQSSRYLVKRTGEKVFLECVQDMDHENMFWYRQDPGLGLRLIYFSYDVKMKEKGDIPEGYSVSREKKERFSLILESASTNQTSMYLCASGGRNEKLFFGSGTQLSVL.

The V call is TRBV14, the J call TRBJ1-5; no reliable D call. Looked up from germline, CDR1 is SGHDN and CDR2 is FVKESK. Trimming left V 2 bases short and J 0 bases short, with 5 bases between. CDR3 length equals 14 residues. The CDR3 nucleotides read TGTGCCAGCAGCCAAAGTTATAGCAATCAGCCCCAGCATTTT. It codes for CASSQSYSNQPQHF.

This chain links TRBV9 with TRBJ2-6; no firm D call. This CDR3 contains 15 residues. V was shortened by 4 bases and J by 0 bases, with 8 bases between the two germline ends. Germline CDR1 reads SGDLS; CDR2 reads YYNGEE. Here the CDR3 DNA reads TGTGCCAGCAGCCTTTTACCCTCTGGGGCCAACGTCCTGACTTTC. Residues: CASSLLPSGANVLTF.

This clonotype was seen more than once but under ten times. The chain recombines TRBV18 with TRBJ2-7, with TRBD1 matching 9 bases. Germline CDR1 KGHSH, CDR2 LQKENI. The CDR3 totals 14 residues. V was pared by 3 bases and J by 6 bases, with 6 bases of the junction left unmatched. This chain's CDR3 is CASSPRDRATEQYF. CDR3 bases: TGTGCCAGCTCACCCCGGGACAGGGCCACCGAGCAGTACTTC. Looking up the rest from reference TRBV18 and TRBJ2-7 gives the full variable domain: NAGVMQNPRHLVRRRGQEARLRCSPMKGHSHVYWYRQLPEEGLKFMVYLQKENIIDESGMPKERFSAEFPKEGPSILRIQQVVRGDSAAYFCASSPRDRATEQYFGPGTRLTVT.

This clonotype appeared many times. The gene calls are TRBV28 and TRBJ1-2; weak D call: TRBD1 (6 bases). CDR1 and CDR2 from the germline V gene are MDHEN and SYDVKM. The V gene lost 11 bases and the J gene lost 2 bases, with 15 bases spanning the gap. The CDR3 consists of 13 residues. CDR3 DNA sequence: TGTGCCGCGATATCGGGGGCAAACTATGGCTACACCTTC. Translated: CAAISGANYGYTF.

This clonotype has more than one count but fewer than ten. Being one base from a much bigger clone, this may be a read error. The chain recombines TRBV6-6 with TRBJ2-3; D is possibly TRBD1 (6 bases). The CDR3 extends over 11 amino acids. Looked up from germline, CDR1 is MNHNY and CDR2 is SVGAGI (reference sequence). In DNA, the CDR3 is TGTGTCAGTTCTGGACAGGATACGCAGTATTTT. Translating gives CVSSGQDTQYF.

This clonotype has at least ten counts. CDR3 bases: TGCAGTGCTCTCAGGGCCTCTGGGGCCAACGTCCTGACTTTC. This codes for CSALRASGANVLTF. The chain links TRBV20-1 to TRBJ2-6, with D tentatively TRBD1 (5 bases). This CDR3 has 14 residues. Germline V gene sequence: CDR1 DFQATT, CDR2 SNEGSKA (reference sequence). Trimming removed 5 bases from V and 0 bases from J, with 8 bases in between.

This clonotype was recorded many times. J is TRBJ1-1 and V is TRBV6-6; 9 positions match TRBD1. CDR1 is MNHNY and CDR2 is SVGAGI in the germline V gene (reference sequence). This CDR3 spans 17 amino acids. V gave up 5 bases and J gave up 3 bases; unmatched junction bases: 13. The CDR3 DNA reads as TGTGCCAGCAGTCGCCCCCCGGGACAGGGATCAGACACTGAAGCTTTCTTT. Translation gives CASSRPPGQGSDTEAFF.

This clonotype came up a few times. The rearrangement joins TRBV7-9 to TRBJ2-1; D could derive from TRBD1 or TRBD2 (6 bases each). V lost 5 bases, J lost 7 bases, and 30 bases lay in between. CDR1 and CDR2 (germline): SEHNR, FQNEAQ (reference sequence). This CDR3 is 19 amino acids long. The chain's CDR3 is CASSIRSGGPSILGNEQFF. CDR3 bases: TGTGCCAGCAGCATCCGGTCTGGGGGGCCCTCAATTCTGGGTAATGAGCAGTTCTTC.

The sample holds many counts of this clonotype. This chain uses TRBV7-9 with TRBJ2-7; D perhaps matches TRBD1 (7 bases). From germline, CDR1 is SEHNR and CDR2 FQNEAQ (reference sequence). Trimming removed 5 bases from V and 4 bases from J, with 15 bases in between. The CDR3 loop spans 14 amino acids. The CDR3 reads CASSDRAGRYEQYF. The CDR3 DNA reads TGTGCCAGCAGCGACAGGGCGGGGAGATACGAGCAGTACTTC. Full variable domain (missing parts from reference TRBV7-9 and TRBJ2-7): DTGVSQNPRHKITKRGQNVTFRCDPISEHNRLYWYRQTLGQGPEFLTYFQNEAQLEKSRLLSDRFSAERPKGSFSTLEIQRTEQGDSAMYLCASSDRAGRYEQYFGPGTRLTVT.

This clonotype was seen at least ten times. This CDR3 is CASSLVGGGATDTQYF. The CDR3 coding sequence is TGTGCCAGCAGCTTAGTCGGCGGGGGGGCCACAGATACGCAGTATTTT. This rearrangement joins TRBV11-2 to TRBJ2-3; 9 nucleotides line up with TRBD2. The CDR3 runs 16 residues. The ends lost 1 base at V and 2 bases at J; junction bases unmatched: 4. Germline values: CDR1 SGHAT, CDR2 FQNNGV.

This clonotype was seen at least ten times. The chain has TRBV2 and TRBJ2-5, with D possibly being TRBD1 (6 bases). The V end lost 5 bases, the J end lost 5 bases, and 15 bases lay between the germline ends. CDR1 and CDR2 (germline): SNHLY, FYNNEI. The CDR3 contains 14 residues. CDR3 bases: TGTGCCAGCAGTAAACAGGGTCTGGCGGAGACCCAGTACTTC. This sequence encodes CASSKQGLAETQYF.

There are a few counts of this clonotype. The chain carries TRBV9 and TRBJ1-5, with D maybe TRBD1 (5 bases). Germline V gene data show CDR1 as SGDLS and CDR2 as YYNGEE. Trimming removed 3 bases from V and 5 bases from J, with 12 bases in between. The length of the CDR3 is 14 residues. This CDR3 is CASSATRGHQPQHF. The CDR3 DNA is TGTGCCAGCAGCGCCACCCGGGGCCATCAGCCCCAGCATTTT. The full variable domain, its missing parts supplied by reference TRBV9 and TRBJ1-5, is DSGVTQTPKHLITATGQRVTLRCSPRSGDLSVYWYQQSLDQGLQFLIQYYNGEERAKGNILERFSAQQFPDLHSELNLSSLELGDSALYFCASSATRGHQPQHFGDGTRLSIL.

V and J are TRBV28 and TRBJ1-2; no firm D call. V gave up 2 bases and J gave up 4 bases, with 8 bases separating them. Germline lookup yields CDR1 MDHEN and CDR2 SYDVKM. The CDR3 sequence is 13 residues long. CDR3 in amino acids: CASSLLGGYGYTF. The CDR3 DNA sequence: TGTGCCAGCAGTTTACTGGGCGGCTATGGCTACACCTTC.

This clonotype was observed at least ten times. The chain carries TRBV6-5 and TRBJ2-1, with D possibly TRBD1 on 7 matching bases. Deletions cut 6 bases from V and 1 base from J, with 10 bases between. The CDR3 consists of 14 residues. CDR1 MNHEY and CDR2 SVGAGI come from the germline V gene. The CDR3 loop is CASSPGGSYNEQFF. CDR3 DNA sequence: TGTGCCAGCAGCCCAGGGGGGTCCTACAATGAGCAGTTCTTC.

This clonotype showed up just a few times. The chain carries TRBV6-5 and TRBJ2-3; D could derive from TRBD1 or TRBD2 (6 bases each). The CDR3 contains 18 residues. V lost 5 bases and J 1 base, leaving 22 bases between the germline ends. CDR1 and CDR2 from the germline V gene are MNHEY and SVGAGI. CDR3 nucleotides: TGTGCCAGCAGTAGGGGGGCCCGACCCGTCCCTGGCACAGATACGCAGTATTTT. It encodes CASSRGARPVPGTDTQYF.

This clonotype was seen repeatedly, ten times or more. One end of the junction fails to match germline, which may point to a read error. The V call is TRBV12-3 or TRBV12-4, the J call TRBJ1-4, with a weak D call TRBD1 (5 bases). This CDR3 has 18 residues. CDR3 region: CASSPTRVSLGTIEKLFF. CDR3 in DNA: TGTGCCAGCAGTCCGACGAGGGTCAGCCTAGGGACTATTGAAAAACTGTTTTTT.

This clonotype was found a few times. The rearrangement links TRBV28 to TRBJ1-1; D might be TRBD1 (5 bases). The CDR3 extends over 13 amino acids. Germline values: CDR1 MDHEN, CDR2 SYDVKM. Trimming pared 8 bases from V and 2 bases from J, leaving 12 bases between. CDR3 loop: CASRWGGNTEAFF. The DNA for the CDR3 is TGTGCCAGCCGATGGGGGGGAAACACTGAAGCTTTCTTT.

This clonotype was counted ten times or more. The chain carries TRBV18 and TRBJ2-2; D is unclear. V gave up 5 bases and J gave up 2 bases, with 3 bases separating them. The CDR3 contains 12 residues. CDR1 is KGHSH and CDR2 is LQKENI in the germline V gene. CDR3 nucleotide sequence: TGTGCCAGCTCAACCAACACCGGGGAGCTGTTTTTT. Protein product: CASSTNTGELFF.